This T cell receptor (beta chain) was identified during a study of shared clonotypes between healthy human individuals. Study findings and constraints: Only blood underwent sampling, and tissue repertoires likely differ. Sequencing depth was predicted to influence how clonotypes are shared among donors.

As for this clone: Its antigen is currently unknown.

The V segment lost 7 bases and the J segment 6 bases; nucleotides outside the gene matches: 4. CDR3 length equals 13 residues. Germline assignment: CDR1 SGHNT and CDR2 YYREEE (reference sequence). Assay: immunoSEQ multiplex PCR; the TCRdb copy retains only in-frame clones and omits some. The table has roughly 2.2 million clones, 85% to 95% seen once. The sample taken for sequencing was naive CD4+ T cells from PBMCs. Indicated subset: CD45RA+ positively selected. The chain uses TRBV5-4 and TRBJ1-6; 7 nucleotides align to TRBD1. The origin of this receptor is a man between 18 and 35 years old in good health. Some clones in this sample may be carry-over from other donors' samples. The CDR3 DNA is TGTGCCAGCTCCGGGACAGCTAATTCACCCCTCCACTTT. Translating it yields CASSGTANSPLHF.